This T cell receptor (beta chain) was captured by sequencing in a study of neoadjuvant nivolumab and ipilimumab in lung cancer. Study-wide background: Nivolumab 3 mg/kg was given days 1, 15 and 29, plus ipilimumab 1 mg/kg day 1 in combination. Findings and limits, study-wide: Blood richness before therapy tracked richness in tumors resected after neoadjuvant therapy. Only two of four nivolumab-treated tumors gained richness and clonality by surgery.

Note on this clone: Its antigen is unknown.

TCRdb's table, derived via immunoSEQ multiplex PCR, lists solely in-frame clones and lacks some. The data show around 10,000 clones, around 81% seen once. Trimming stripped 0 bases from V and 0 bases from J, with 9 bases between. CDR1 is LNHNV, CDR2 YYDKDF, per germline (reference sequence). The CDR3 is made up of 17 amino acids. The sequencing used peripheral blood, collected before neoadjuvant nivolumab, alone or with ipilimumab. This receptor was taken from an adult with non-small cell lung cancer. J is TRBJ2-6 and V is TRBV15; D gene uncertain. In DNA, the CDR3 is TGTGCCACCAGCAGAGATCTTAGGTTCTCTGGGGCCAACGTCCTGACTTTC. Translating it yields CATSRDLRFSGANVLTF.